This TCR beta chain stems from a study of cytomegalovirus exposure and HLA in healthy donors. About the study: Earlier work reported some 110 million unique TCR beta sequences from some 170 million T cells. The study, taken as a whole, reports: TCR beta chain V- and J-gene trimming was linked, in a later analysis, to a missense variant in DCLRE1C. Associated with cytomegalovirus, according to the listing, were approximately 160 TCR beta chains. The authors later found TCR association rates varying by HLA locus, with DRB1 most and HLA-C fewest.

A remark on this clone: The antigen remains undetermined.

PCR was performed using 60 Vbeta and 13 Jbeta primers. TCRdb's copy holds only in-frame clones and misses some; the assay was immunoSEQ multiplex PCR. Among 160,000 or so clones listed, about three quarters were seen once. The length of the CDR3 is 15 residues. Looked up from germline, CDR1 is LGHNA and CDR2 is YNFKEQ. The V and J ends lost 5 bases and 5 bases respectively, with 18 bases between them. The chain is built from TRBV4-2 and TRBJ2-5, with D possibly TRBD2 on 6 matching bases. The clonotype originates from a man aged 18 to 35 in good health and CMV-seropositive. Sequencing was performed on PBMCs. The CDR3 loop reads CASSGDFPEGETQYF. CDR3 sequence (DNA): TGTGCCAGCAGCGGGGACTTCCCTGAGGGCGAGACCCAGTACTTC.